This T cell receptor (beta chain) was sequenced during a study of T cell clusters in autoimmune cytopenias. This clonotype shows up as medium-sized by frequency. TRB was amplified by touch-down multiplex PCR, primer pools A and B combined. One entry per CDR3 protein, without DNA, is what TCRdb gives after re-calling the multiplex PCR reads. This table holds several hundred distinct CDR3 sequences. Each sample's input was about 270 ng genomic DNA, some 38,000 genome equivalents. Germline CDR1 and CDR2: LGHNA and YNFKEQ. CDR3 length equals 18 residues. This sample was shared with a second study, whose subject was T cell repertoires in aging, cancer and after chemotherapy. That source notes: Paired samples before and after chemotherapy came from chronic lymphocytic leukemia patients on fludarabine- or bendamustine-based regimens. Rebound thymic output was suggested by rising median generation probability during chemotherapy in each cancer cohort.

This TCR was sampled from a human donor with chronic lymphocytic leukemia. The V and J genes are TRBV4-2 and TRBJ2-2; TCRdb's D call of TRBD2 is untestable without DNA. Sample: peripheral blood. The CDR3 loop reads CASSQESRLAGNTGELFF.